This T cell receptor beta chain stems from a study of shared clonotypes between healthy human individuals. In the study overall: A donor's plate count was three for CD4 naive and three for CD4 memory; CD8 naive had two and CD8 memory one. Overall study results and limits: The naive CD4 repertoires of several donors were compared, and approximately 5% of clonotypes were shared.

This clone appeared a few times. Its specificity is not known. The protocol was immunoSEQ multiplex PCR, while the TCRdb copy is restricted to in-frame clones and leaves out a portion. The repertoire has roughly 1,000,000 clones, approximately 78% of them found once; the top ten carry approximately 0.56%. The CDR3 spans 16 residues. Germline V gene lookup returns CDR1 MGHRA and CDR2 YSYEKL. With 4 bases clipped from V and 2 bases from J, the junction kept 9 bases outside the gene matches. The receptor's source is a man aged 18 to 35 in good health. Some clones in this sample may be carry-over from other donors' samples. The chain joins TRBV4-1 to TRBJ2-3, with 7 bases lining up with TRBD1. Sample: memory CD4+ T cells from PBMCs. Regarding subset: CD45RA-negative fraction. CDR3 residues: CASSPGTAAFTDTQYF. CDR3 coding DNA: TGCGCCAGCAGCCCGGGGACAGCGGCCTTCACAGATACGCAGTATTTT.